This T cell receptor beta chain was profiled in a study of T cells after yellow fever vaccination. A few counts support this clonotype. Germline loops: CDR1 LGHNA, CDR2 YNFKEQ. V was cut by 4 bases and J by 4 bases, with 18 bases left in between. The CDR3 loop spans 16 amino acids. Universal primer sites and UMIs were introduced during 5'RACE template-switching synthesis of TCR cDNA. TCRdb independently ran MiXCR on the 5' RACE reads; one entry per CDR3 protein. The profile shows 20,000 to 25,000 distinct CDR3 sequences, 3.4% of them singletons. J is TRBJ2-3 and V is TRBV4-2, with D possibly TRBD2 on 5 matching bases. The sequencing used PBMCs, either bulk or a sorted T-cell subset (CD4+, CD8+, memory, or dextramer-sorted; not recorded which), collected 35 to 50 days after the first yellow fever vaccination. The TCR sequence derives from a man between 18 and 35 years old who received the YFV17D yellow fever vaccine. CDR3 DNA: TGTGCCAGCAGCCCTTTGGAGGTGGGGTCCCCAGATACGCAGTATTTT. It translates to CASSPLEVGSPDTQYF.